This entry is about one TCR beta chain. Trimming shortened V by 3 bases and J by 4 bases, and 19 bases separated the two germline ends. This CDR3 has 17 amino acids. Germline CDR1 MGHRA, CDR2 YSYEKL. These data belong to a study of radiotherapy plus CTLA-4 blockade in lung cancer. Method: immunoSEQ multiplex PCR; TCRdb's copy keeps in-frame clones and lacks some. This sample has tens of thousands of clones, with more than 75% found just once. The sample was peripheral blood, taken from a patient treated with radiotherapy plus ipilimumab. The clonotype was recovered from a human donor with non-small cell lung cancer who had a complete response to radiotherapy plus ipilimumab. The chain carries TRBV4-1 and TRBJ1-3; no clear D. The CDR3 loop is CASSQIPSPRRGNTIYF. CDR3 bases: TGCGCCAGCAGCCAGATCCCGTCTCCTCGGAGAGGAAACACCATATATTTT.